These 17 T cell receptor beta chains originate from one sample sequenced in a study of spatial heterogeneity in lung cancer. Their specific antigens are unknown. Study-level findings and limits: The study found that expanded intratumoral alpha and beta TCR counts tracked tumor mutation counts.

TCRdb re-derived calls from the 5' RACE reads in MiXCR, one entry per CDR3 protein. The sample has some 15,000 distinct CDR3 sequences; approximately 4.5% are singletons. Time point given: sample taken at primary tumor resection. Source: lung tumor tissue, taken at surgery. These receptor sequences come from a female donor with early-stage non-small cell lung cancer.

This clonotype was seen at least ten times. This beta chain is an unintended read in a library built for alpha chains; its size means little. The V and J genes are TRBV11-2 and TRBJ2-7, with D unclear. Trimming shortened V by 0 bases and J by 4 bases, and 7 bases separated the two germline ends. Germline V gene sequence: CDR1 SGHAT, CDR2 FQNNGV. The CDR3 spans 13 residues. The CDR3 bases are TGTGCCAGCAGCTTAGATTTAAAATACGAGCAGTACTTC. Amino acid sequence: CASSLDLKYEQYF.

Details on this clonotype: This beta chain turned up in a library designed for alpha chains; as an off-target read, its abundance says little. The chain carries TRBV18 and TRBJ1-2, with D possibly being TRBD1 (5 bases). In germline, CDR1 is KGHSH, CDR2 LQKENI. Trimming cost V 3 bases and J 6 bases, with 17 bases left between them. This CDR3 has 15 amino acids. The CDR3 is CASSPNTGAPHGYTF. The CDR3 bases are TGTGCCAGCTCACCGAATACCGGGGCCCCACATGGCTACACCTTC.

This clonotype was observed many times. This beta chain slipped into a library made for alpha chains as a stray read, so its size is not meaningful. The gene calls are TRBV27 and TRBJ2-1; no reliable D call. This CDR3 is 14 amino acids long. Deletions cut 3 bases from V and 6 bases from J, with 12 bases between. In germline, CDR1 is MNHEY, CDR2 SMNVEV (reference sequence). Written as DNA, the CDR3 is TGTGCCAGCAGTTTTAGGCGGTCCGCCAATGAGCAGTTCTTC. Amino acid sequence: CASSFRRSANEQFF.

With regard to this clonotype: Compared with germline, one end of the junction differs, possibly owing to a read error. A library made for alpha chains picked up this beta chain off target, so its size means little. The rearrangement uses TRBV18 and TRBJ1-1; D is unresolved. Looked up from germline, CDR1 is KGHSH and CDR2 is LQKENI. The CDR3 runs 13 residues. The CDR3 here is CASSLEENNEAFF. CDR3 DNA sequence: TGTGCCAGCTCGCTCGAGGAGAACAATGAAGCTTTCTTT. Full variable domain (missing parts from reference TRBV18 and TRBJ1-1): NAGVMQNPRHLVRRRGQEARLRCSPMKGHSHVYWYRQLPEEGLKFMVYLQKENIIDESGMPKERFSAEFPKEGPSILRIQQVVRGDSAAYFCASSLEENNEAFFGQGTRLTVV.

This clonotype was seen repeatedly, ten times or more. This beta chain was picked up by a library intended for alpha chains and is off target, so its count carries little meaning. The V gene is TRBV24-1, the J gene TRBJ1-1; D is possibly TRBD1 (6 bases). Deletions cut 0 bases from V and 10 bases from J, with 14 bases between. The CDR3 runs to 14 residues. The germline CDR1 and CDR2 sequences are KGHDR and SFDVKD. The CDR3 coding sequence is TGTGCCACCAGTGATTTGCAAGAGGACAGAGGAGCTTTCTTT. The encoded protein is CATSDLQEDRGAFF.

As regards this clonotype: This beta chain is off target for a library built for alpha chains, so its abundance means little. This chain joins TRBV3-1 and TRBJ2-5, with D maybe TRBD2 (6 bases). V was pared by 1 base and J by 3 bases, with 6 bases between. Germline V gene lookup returns CDR1 LGHDT and CDR2 YNNKEL (reference sequence). The CDR3 is 13 residues long. DNA of the CDR3: TGTGCCAGCAGCCAAGGACTAGAAGAGACCCAGTACTTC. Its translation is CASSQGLEETQYF.

By sample share, this clonotype is medium-sized. Being off target in a library aimed at alpha chains, this beta chain has a size of little meaning. The J gene is TRBJ2-5, the V gene TRBV24-1, with D possibly matching TRBD2 (5 bases). Trimming cost V 4 bases and J 2 bases, with 10 bases left between them. CDR1 KGHDR and CDR2 SFDVKD come from the germline V gene. The CDR3 extends over 14 amino acids. The CDR3 DNA is TGTGCCACCAGTGACGGAGCGGCTCAAGAGACCCAGTACTTC. Translating gives CATSDGAAQETQYF.

This clonotype was seen at least ten times. A library prepared for alpha chains yielded this beta chain as an off-target read; its size is of little meaning. The chain recombines TRBV5-5 with TRBJ2-5; D is perhaps TRBD2 (5 bases). The CDR3 spans 13 residues. The V gene lost 0 bases and the J gene lost 3 bases, with 6 bases spanning the gap. Germline CDR1 reads SGHKS; CDR2 reads YYEKEE (reference sequence). This CDR3 is CASSLAREETQYF. CDR3 DNA sequence: TGTGCCAGCAGCTTGGCGCGGGAAGAGACCCAGTACTTC.

This clonotype was counted many times. In a library made to pick up alpha chains, this beta chain is a stray read with a size that means little. The chain links TRBV11-2 to TRBJ2-1, with D unclear. The CDR3 sequence is 14 residues long. The germline V gene encodes CDR1 SGHAT and CDR2 FQNNGV. The V gene lost 1 base and the J gene lost 2 bases, with 6 bases spanning the gap. The CDR3: CASSLGPPYNEQFF. The CDR3 DNA sequence: TGTGCCAGCAGCTTAGGGCCGCCCTACAATGAGCAGTTCTTC.

This clonotype is categorized as medium-sized. The library was prepared for alpha chains; this beta chain is a stray read, so its frequency means little. The chain is built from TRBV6-5 and TRBJ1-2; no clear D gene. The CDR3 runs 14 residues. Germline CDR1 and CDR2: MNHEY and SVGAGI. V lost 6 bases to trimming and J lost 0 bases, with 11 bases between them. CDR3 DNA: TGTGCCAGCAGGGCTCCCGGTTCTAACTATGGCTACACCTTC. Translation gives CASRAPGSNYGYTF.

This clonotype came up many times. This beta chain is an off-target read within a library intended for alpha chains, so its frequency means little. The chain combines TRBV19 with TRBJ2-2; maybe TRBD2 (6 bases). This CDR3 is 15 amino acids long. The V gene lost 2 bases and the J gene lost 5 bases, with 12 bases spanning the gap. CDR1 and CDR2 from the germline V gene are LNHDA and SQIVND (reference sequence). Here the CDR3 DNA reads TGTGCCAGTAGTATATATCTTGCGGGAACCGGGGAGCTGTTTTTT. This sequence encodes CASSIYLAGTGELFF.

This clonotype was observed many times. One junction end does not reproduce the germline sequence, and a read error may be involved. In a library made to pick up alpha chains, this beta chain is a stray read with a size that means little. The chain couples TRBV2 to TRBJ1-1; the D gene is possibly TRBD1 (6 bases). The CDR3 spans 15 residues. Germline V lookup: CDR1 SNHLY, CDR2 FYNNEI. This CDR3 is CASREERGGGTEAFF. The CDR3 bases are TGTGCCAGCAGGGAAGAACGGGGAGGGGGCACTGAAGCTTTCTTT. The full variable domain, rest sourced from reference TRBV2 and TRBJ1-1, is EPEVTQTPSHQVTQMGQEVILRCVPISNHLYFYWYRQILGQKVEFLVSFYNNEISEKSEIFDDQFSVERPDGSNFTLKIRSTKLEDSAMYFCASREERGGGTEAFFGQGTRLTVV.

This clonotype occurred many times. Found in a library prepared for alpha chains, this beta chain is an off-target read, and its abundance has little meaning. J is TRBJ1-5 and V is TRBV7-2; D not resolved. Per germline, CDR1 SGHTA and CDR2 FQGNSA. The CDR3 is made up of 13 amino acids. Trimming left V 4 bases short and J 3 bases short, with 7 bases between. The CDR3 sequence is CASSSSYNQPQHF. CDR3 in DNA: TGTGCCAGCAGCTCATCCTACAATCAGCCCCAGCATTTT.

This clonotype was detected ten times or more. This beta chain is an unintended read in a library built for alpha chains; its size means little. The chain has TRBV29-1 and TRBJ2-7; 9 positions match TRBD1. The CDR3 extends over 12 amino acids. V shed 5 bases, J shed 3 bases, and the junction held 2 bases outside the gene matches. CDR1 is SQVTM and CDR2 is ANQGSEA in the germline V gene. CDR3 DNA sequence: TGCAGCGTTACGGGACAGGGCTACGAGCAGTACTTC. This codes for CSVTGQGYEQYF.

This clonotype qualifies as medium-sized. Little can be read into the size of this beta chain, an off-target read in a library designed for alpha chains. V usage is TRBV28 and J usage is TRBJ1-2; D is unclear. CDR1 is MDHEN and CDR2 is SYDVKM in the germline V gene. The CDR3 covers 13 residues. With 5 bases removed from V and 5 bases from J, the gap between germline ends came to 12 bases. This CDR3 is CASSPSWVYGYTF. In DNA form, the CDR3 reads TGTGCCAGCAGTCCCAGTTGGGTTTATGGCTACACCTTC.

This clonotype occurred many times. This beta chain appears as a stray read in a library generated for alpha chains; its size is not informative. CDR3 coding DNA: TGTGCCAGCAGCCCTCGAGGAGTTCGAGATACGCAGTATTTT. As protein: CASSPRGVRDTQYF. The V and J genes are TRBV7-6 and TRBJ2-3, with D hard to call. Trimming removed 5 bases from V and 5 bases from J, with 14 bases in between. Germline CDR1 and CDR2: SGHVS and FNYEAQ. The CDR3 is 14 residues long.

This clonotype was seen at least ten times. In a library made to pick up alpha chains, this beta chain is a stray read with a size that means little. The chain couples TRBV7-2 to TRBJ1-1, with unresolved D. V was shortened by 2 bases and J by 3 bases, with 7 bases between the two germline ends. The germline CDR1 and CDR2 sequences are SGHTA and FQGNSA. This CDR3 is built from 13 residues. DNA of the CDR3: TGTGCCAGCAGCTTATCATGGGACACTGAAGCTTTCTTT. Residues: CASSLSWDTEAFF. The full variable domain, in which reference TRBV7-2 and TRBJ1-1 provide the parts outside the CDR3, is GAGVSQSPSNKVTEKGKDVELRCDPISGHTALYWYRQSLGQGLEFLIYFQGNSAPDKSGLPSDRFSAERTGGSVSTLTIQRTQQEDSAVYLCASSLSWDTEAFFGQGTRLTVV.